The 26 T cell receptor beta chains in this list originate from one sample, sequenced in a study of blood T cell repertoires in COVID-19. Clones were sequenced by immunoSEQ multiplex PCR, and TCRdb holds only the in-frame ones, with some missing. The data hold under 150,000 clones, with roughly 88% observed a single time. Sequencing was carried out using peripheral blood. These TCRs come from a woman aged 55-75 years with COVID-19, enrolled during active disease.

The gene calls are TRBV2 and TRBJ1-6; 7 positions agree with TRBD1. Germline V lookup: CDR1 SNHLY, CDR2 FYNNEI. CDR3 size: 14 residues. Trimming cost V 6 bases and J 15 bases; bases outside gene matches: 14. The DNA for the CDR3 is TGTGCCAGCAGGACCGGGACAGTAAATTATCACCTCCACTTT. Translation: CASRTGTVNYHLHF.

This sequence joins TRBV29-1 and TRBJ2-1; 10 bases are shared with TRBD1. CDR1 and CDR2 (germline): SQVTM, ANQGSEA. After removal of 8 bases from V and 3 bases from J, the junction contained 7 bases not matched to a gene. The CDR3 has 14 residues. Here the CDR3 reads CSTGGTGDYNEQFF. Here the CDR3 DNA reads TGCAGCACGGGGGGGACAGGGGACTACAATGAGCAGTTCTTC.

This chain connects TRBV7-2 to TRBJ2-2; TRBD1 agrees at 8 bases. Germline CDR1 is SGHTA and CDR2 is FQGNSA. V shed 5 bases and J 2 bases; nucleotides not matched to a gene: 7. The CDR3 is 16 amino acids. CDR3 nucleotide sequence: TGTGCCAGCAGCCTTAGAGGGACAGGCAACACCGGGGAGCTGTTTTTT. Translation gives CASSLRGTGNTGELFF.

The chain links TRBV2 to TRBJ1-2, with D possibly being TRBD1 (5 bases). The germline V gene encodes CDR1 SNHLY and CDR2 FYNNEI. Between the trimmed V and J ends, which lost 0 bases and 7 bases, there was a span of 21 bases. This CDR3 is built from 17 residues. CDR3 DNA sequence: TGTGCCAGCAGTGAAGCGCTTCCGGGCAGGGTCTTGGGTGGCTACACCTTC. It yields the protein CASSEALPGRVLGGYTF.

In DNA form, the CDR3 reads TGTGCCAGCAGCTTGACAACCAGCTATGGCTACACCTTC. It yields the protein CASSLTTSYGYTF. The V and J genes are TRBV5-4 and TRBJ1-2; the D is unclear. The CDR3 has 13 amino acids. CDR1 is SGHNT and CDR2 is YYREEE in the germline V gene (reference sequence). The V gene lost 1 base and the J gene lost 4 bases, with 8 bases spanning the gap. Full variable domain (remainder filled in from reference TRBV5-4 and TRBJ1-2): ETGVTQSPTHLIKTRGQQVTLRCSSQSGHNTVSWYQQALGQGPQFIFQYYREEENGRGNFPPRFSGLQFPNYSSELNVNALELDDSALYLCASSLTTSYGYTFGSGTRLTVV.

The V and J genes are TRBV10-3 and TRBJ2-1; D is perhaps TRBD2 (5 bases). The CDR3 length is 11 residues. V lost 6 bases and J lost 10, with 10 bases in between. The V gene's germline CDR1 is ENHRY and CDR2 SYGVKD. CDR3 residues: CAIRAEGEQFF. In nucleotides, the CDR3 is TGTGCCATCAGAGCCGAGGGAGAGCAGTTCTTC.

The chain has TRBV4-2 and TRBJ2-7, with 7 bases aligning to TRBD2. Germline trimming cut 1 base from V and 5 bases from J; bases unmatched to any gene: 8. The germline gives CDR1 LGHNA, CDR2 YNFKEQ. This CDR3 spans 15 amino acids. CDR3 in amino acids: CASSQVGERGHEQYF. The CDR3 DNA follows: TGTGCCAGCAGCCAAGTTGGGGAGCGGGGCCACGAGCAGTACTTC.

This chain connects TRBV4-1 to TRBJ1-5; TRBD1 is a possible D gene (6 bases). The CDR3 runs to 15 residues. Trimming shortened V by 0 bases and J by 5 bases, and 11 bases separated the two germline ends. In germline, CDR1 is MGHRA, CDR2 YSYEKL. The CDR3 DNA is TGCGCCAGCAGCCAAGACGGGGGGCTAGATCAGCCCCAGCATTTT. Translating it yields CASSQDGGLDQPQHF.

The rearrangement joins TRBV11-3 to TRBJ2-3; 14 bases fit TRBD2. After removal of 5 bases from V and 4 bases from J, the junction contained 5 bases not matched to a gene. This CDR3 region has 16 residues. CDR1 is SGHNT and CDR2 is YENEEA in the germline V gene. Here the CDR3 reads CASSTGLAGAADTQYF. CDR3 nucleotides: TGTGCCAGCAGCACGGGACTAGCGGGGGCCGCAGATACGCAGTATTTT.

The chain joins TRBV5-1 to TRBJ1-3; D possibly corresponds to TRBD1 (5 bases). Germline values: CDR1 SGHRS, CDR2 YFSETQ. Trimming left V 4 bases short and J 0 bases short, with 11 bases between. This CDR3 has 15 residues. The CDR3 is CASSRGDRSGNTIYF. CDR3 nucleotides: TGCGCCAGCAGCAGGGGTGACCGCTCTGGAAACACCATATATTTT.

In its sample, this clone was seen once. The chain combines TRBV7-2 with TRBJ2-7, with TRBD2 matching 8 bases. Germline V lookup: CDR1 SGHTA, CDR2 FQGNSA. The J segment lost 0 bases and the V segment lost 3 bases, leaving 7 bases of the junction unmatched. This CDR3 is built from 16 residues. The CDR3 loop reads CASSFGVAGSSYEQYF. The DNA for the CDR3 is TGTGCCAGCAGCTTCGGTGTAGCGGGGAGCTCCTACGAGCAGTACTTC.

The rearrangement links TRBV12-3 or TRBV12-4 to TRBJ1-2; D perhaps matches TRBD1 (6 bases). Trimming shortened V by 1 base and J by 4 bases, and 7 bases separated the two germline ends. This CDR3 is built from 13 residues. Here the CDR3 DNA reads TGTGCCAGCAGTTTAGGACAGGTCTATGGCTACACCTTC. The encoded protein is CASSLGQVYGYTF.

The CDR3 reads CSVGGWEPYGYTF. DNA for the CDR3: TGCAGCGTTGGCGGCTGGGAGCCCTATGGCTACACCTTC. The chain couples TRBV29-1 to TRBJ1-2, with no clear D. V dropped 4 bases and J dropped 4 bases, with 13 bases sitting between them. The CDR3 sequence is 13 residues long. The germline CDR1 and CDR2 sequences are SQVTM and ANQGSEA. Combining the CDR3 with reference TRBV29-1 and TRBJ1-2 gives the whole variable domain SAVISQKPSRDICQRGTSLTIQCQVDSQVTMMFWYRQQPGQSLTLIATANQGSEATYESGFVIDKFPISRPNLTFSTLTVSNMSPEDSSIYLCSVGGWEPYGYTFGSGTRLTVV.

The chain combines TRBV9 with TRBJ2-7, with D tentatively TRBD1 (6 bases). This CDR3 has 15 residues. Germline values: CDR1 SGDLS, CDR2 YYNGEE. Trimming left V 3 bases short and J 3 bases short, with 16 bases between. The CDR3 nucleotides read TGTGCCAGCAGCGCCGGAGGTAGGGGGTACTACGAGCAGTACTTC. Residues: CASSAGGRGYYEQYF.

The rearrangement joins TRBV5-1 to TRBJ2-3; TRBD2 aligns across 8 bases. The junction had 6 bases not matched to a gene; V was cut back by 0 bases and J by 0 bases. This CDR3 is 17 amino acids long. Germline V gene lookup returns CDR1 SGHRS and CDR2 YFSETQ. DNA for the CDR3: TGCGCCAGCAGCTTGGGTGGCGGGGGGACCAGCACAGATACGCAGTATTTT. Its translation: CASSLGGGGTSTDTQYF.

This clone is a singleton in its sample. The CDR3 sequence: CASSTGGSYEQYF. In DNA, the CDR3 is TGTGCCAGCAGTACGGGGGGATCCTACGAGCAGTACTTC. The rearrangement links TRBV25-1 to TRBJ2-7; 7 positions agree with TRBD2. This CDR3 region has 13 residues. Germline-derived CDR1 and CDR2 are MGHDK and SYGVNS. The V and J ends lost 5 bases and 1 base, in that order; junction bases with no gene match: 2.

This chain's CDR3 is CASTTTEANTDTQYF. Written as DNA, the CDR3 is TGTGCCAGTACCACCACTGAAGCTAACACAGATACGCAGTATTTT. The chain uses TRBV19 and TRBJ2-3; D is unclear. The V and J ends lost 7 bases and 2 bases respectively, with 16 bases between them. CDR3 length equals 15 residues. The germline V gene encodes CDR1 LNHDA and CDR2 SQIVND (reference sequence).

Only one count was recorded for this clone. The rearrangement uses TRBV27 and TRBJ2-7; 7 positions agree with TRBD1. Looked up from germline, CDR1 is MNHEY and CDR2 is SMNVEV (reference sequence). The V and J ends lost 5 bases and 3 bases, in that order; junction bases with no gene match: 10. The CDR3 extends over 15 amino acids. CDR3 amino acids: CASSRGQSLGYEQYF. The CDR3 bases are TGTGCCAGCAGTAGGGGACAGTCCTTGGGCTACGAGCAGTACTTC.

The rearrangement uses TRBV18 and TRBJ2-5; 9 bases are a match to TRBD1. The CDR3 sequence is 14 residues long. Germline V lookup: CDR1 KGHSH, CDR2 LQKENI. Germline trimming cut 4 bases from V and 5 bases from J; bases unmatched to any gene: 5. The CDR3 nucleotides read TGTGCCAGCTCACGGACAGGGGATTCGGAGACCCAGTACTTC. The encoded protein is CASSRTGDSETQYF. Full variable domain (missing parts from reference TRBV18 and TRBJ2-5): NAGVMQNPRHLVRRRGQEARLRCSPMKGHSHVYWYRQLPEEGLKFMVYLQKENIIDESGMPKERFSAEFPKEGPSILRIQQVVRGDSAAYFCASSRTGDSETQYFGPGTRLLVL.

This clone was observed once. J is TRBJ2-3 and V is TRBV11-1; D might be TRBD2 (7 bases). The CDR3 contains 16 residues. V shed 3 bases and J shed 3 bases, with 16 bases lying between them. Per the germline V gene, CDR1 is SGHAT and CDR2 is FQDESV (reference sequence). The CDR3 sequence is CASSFLRGARTDTQYF. The CDR3 DNA reads as TGTGCCAGCAGCTTCCTCCGGGGGGCCCGTACAGATACGCAGTATTTT.

The chain recombines TRBV6-5 with TRBJ2-7; 9 positions agree with TRBD1. The CDR3 runs to 14 residues. J lost 4 bases, V lost 6 bases, and 7 bases had no gene match. Germline V gene data show CDR1 as MNHEY and CDR2 as SVGAGI. CDR3 in DNA: TGTGCCAGCAGGAGGGGGACAGGGTTGTACGAGCAGTACTTC. It codes for CASRRGTGLYEQYF.

The chain employs TRBV6-5 and TRBJ1-5, with a possible D match to TRBD1 (5 bases). CDR3 size: 13 residues. V was cut by 8 bases and J by 2 bases, with 10 bases left in between. Germline V gives CDR1 MNHEY, CDR2 SVGAGI. CDR3 bases: TGTGCCAGCTCAACAGGCCGCAATCAGCCCCAGCATTTT. It is translated as CASSTGRNQPQHF.

The chain employs TRBV9 and TRBJ2-2; maybe TRBD1 (6 bases). This CDR3 spans 13 amino acids. CDR1 SGDLS and CDR2 YYNGEE come from the germline V gene. The ends were cut back, 4 bases at V and 7 bases at J, with 11 bases in the middle. CDR3 nucleotides: TGTGCCAGCAGCAAAGGGGGTAACGGGGAGCTGTTTTTT. As protein: CASSKGGNGELFF. Variable domain in full (rest from reference TRBV9 and TRBJ2-2): DSGVTQTPKHLITATGQRVTLRCSPRSGDLSVYWYQQSLDQGLQFLIQYYNGEERAKGNILERFSAQQFPDLHSELNLSSLELGDSALYFCASSKGGNGELFFGEGSRLTVL.

The chain uses TRBV16 and TRBJ1-2; D gene uncertain. Per germline, CDR1 KGHSY and CDR2 FQNENV. This CDR3 is built from 18 residues. Trimming stripped 1 base from V and 7 bases from J, with 25 bases between. CDR3 residues: CASSQFIVLGRGAAGYTF. The CDR3 DNA follows: TGTGCCAGCAGCCAATTCATTGTGCTGGGTCGGGGTGCCGCTGGCTACACCTTC. Variable domain in full (rest from reference TRBV16 and TRBJ1-2): GEEVAQTPKHLVRGEGQKAKLYCAPIKGHSYVFWYQQVLKNEFKFLISFQNENVFDETGMPKERFSAKCLPNSPCSLEIQATKLEDSAVYFCASSQFIVLGRGAAGYTFGSGTRLTVV.

V gene TRBV7-6 combines with J gene TRBJ1-5; TRBD1 aligns across 8 bases. The CDR3 length is 13 residues. The germline CDR1 and CDR2 sequences are SGHVS and FNYEAQ. J was trimmed by 9 bases and V by 4 bases; bases with no gene match: 5. The DNA of the CDR3 is TGTGCCAGCAGCTCGACAGGGGAACGGCCCCAGCATTTT. Translation: CASSSTGERPQHF. Looking up the rest from reference TRBV7-6 and TRBJ1-5 gives the full variable domain: GAGVSQSPRYKVTKRGQDVALRCDPISGHVSLYWYRQALGQGPEFLTYFNYEAQQDKSGLPNDRFSAERPEGSISTLTIQRTEQRDSAMYRCASSSTGERPQHFGDGTRLSIL.

This chain uses TRBV27 with TRBJ2-1; 12 positions match TRBD2. J gave up 4 bases and V 2 bases, and 6 bases lay outside the gene matches. The CDR3 runs 17 residues. Germline V gene lookup returns CDR1 MNHEY and CDR2 SMNVEV (reference sequence). CDR3 sequence reads: CASSLRSSGGVYNEQFF. The DNA of the CDR3 is TGTGCCAGCAGTTTAAGGTCTAGCGGGGGGGTTTACAATGAGCAGTTCTTC.